The 21 T cell receptor beta chains in this list originate from one sample, sequenced in a study of blood T cells in healthy people across ages. Combining a sample-barcoded 5' primer with a J-beta primer mix, a second PCR ran for about 6 to 12 cycles. TCRdb called the 5' RACE reads again in MiXCR, with one record for every CDR3 protein. The sample includes some 1.8 million distinct CDR3 sequences, about 39% of them seen just once. The sample comprised blood. These receptors all come from a human donor in good health.

In DNA, the CDR3 is TGCGCCAGCAGCCAAGAGAGGGGGGTCAGCAATCAGCCCCAGCATTTT. This translates into CASSQERGVSNQPQHF. The V and J genes are TRBV4-1 and TRBJ1-5, with D possibly being TRBD1 (6 bases). Deletions cut 0 bases from V and 1 base from J, with 10 bases between. The CDR3 has 16 residues. Per germline, CDR1 MGHRA and CDR2 YSYEKL.

This clonotype was counted a few times. This chain joins TRBV12-3 or TRBV12-4 and TRBJ2-1; D remains unclear. CDR3 length equals 15 residues. Between the trimmed V and J ends, which lost 5 bases and 7 bases, there was a span of 18 bases. CDR3 coding DNA: TGTGCCAGCAGTATATCGGGCCCTCTGCCTAATGAGCAGTTCTTC. Its protein product is CASSISGPLPNEQFF.

The rearrangement links TRBV20-1 to TRBJ1-6; tentatively, D is TRBD1 (5 bases). CDR1 is DFQATT, CDR2 SNEGSKA, per germline (reference sequence). V lost 0 bases and J 9 bases, leaving 15 bases between the germline ends. This CDR3 has 15 residues. The CDR3: CSARDRRARSSPLHF. For the CDR3, the DNA is TGCAGTGCTAGAGATCGCAGGGCGAGAAGTTCACCCCTCCACTTT.

In its sample, this clonotype was seen once. The V and J genes are TRBV7-2 and TRBJ2-1; 9 bases fit TRBD2. The V gene end was trimmed by 3 bases and the J gene end by 10 bases; junction bases not matched to a gene: 10. The V gene's germline CDR1 is SGHTA and CDR2 FQGNSA. The CDR3 sequence is 15 residues long. The CDR3 loop reads CASSFSGGQGREQFF. The CDR3 bases are TGTGCCAGCAGCTTTAGCGGGGGCCAAGGGCGGGAGCAGTTCTTC.

This clonotype has more than one count but fewer than ten. The chain carries TRBV7-2 and TRBJ1-2, with 7 nucleotides matching TRBD1. Trimming removed 5 bases from V and 4 bases from J; junction bases left unmatched: 10. Germline CDR1 SGHTA, CDR2 FQGNSA. The CDR3 extends over 15 amino acids. CDR3: CASSPPGQSGYGYTF. The CDR3 DNA sequence: TGTGCCAGCAGCCCCCCGGGACAGTCAGGCTATGGCTACACCTTC.

The chain links TRBV20-1 to TRBJ2-6; TRBD2 agrees at 7 bases. J gave up 0 bases and V 4 bases, and 6 bases lay outside the gene matches. The CDR3 covers 16 residues. CDR1 is DFQATT and CDR2 is SNEGSKA in the germline V gene (reference sequence). The CDR3 sequence: CSAIQGGLSGANVLTF. The CDR3 nucleotides are TGCAGTGCTATCCAGGGAGGGCTCTCTGGGGCCAACGTCCTGACTTTC.

CDR3 DNA sequence: TGTGCCATCCACTTTGGAGGGACCGGGGAGCTGTTTTTT. Translation: CAIHFGGTGELFF. The chain is built from TRBV10-3 and TRBJ2-2; a possible D gene is TRBD2 (6 bases). Per the germline V gene, CDR1 is ENHRY and CDR2 is SYGVKD. The V end was cut by 8 bases, the J end by 5 bases, with 12 bases between. CDR3 length: 13 residues.

A few counts support this clonotype. The chain combines TRBV4-1 with TRBJ1-1; D gene uncertain. The V gene's germline CDR1 is MGHRA and CDR2 YSYEKL. The CDR3 runs to 14 residues. Trimming stripped 1 base from V and 1 base from J, with 7 bases between. The CDR3 loop is CASSQAIANTEAFF. In DNA form, the CDR3 reads TGCGCCAGCAGCCAAGCGATTGCGAACACTGAAGCTTTCTTT.

The chain employs TRBV25-1 and TRBJ2-5; D might be TRBD1 (6 bases). Trimming removed 3 bases from V and 5 bases from J, with 10 bases in between. Looked up from germline, CDR1 is MGHDK and CDR2 is SYGVNS. The CDR3 consists of 13 residues. As DNA, the CDR3 is TGTGCCAGCAGTGATCAGGGGTCGGAGACCCAGTACTTC. Translated: CASSDQGSETQYF.

This clonotype turned up a few times. The chain is built from TRBV12-3 or TRBV12-4 and TRBJ2-3; possible D gene TRBD1, 5 bases. V was trimmed by 8 bases and J by 2 bases, leaving 11 bases between them. The CDR3 extends over 13 amino acids. The CDR3 sequence: CASGVRVTDTQYF. The CDR3 coding sequence is TGTGCCAGCGGGGTCAGGGTCACAGATACGCAGTATTTT.

V usage is TRBV4-3 and J usage is TRBJ2-3, with D perhaps matching TRBD2 (7 bases). With 5 bases removed from V and 5 bases from J, the gap between germline ends came to 26 bases. CDR3 length: 18 residues. CDR1 and CDR2 from the germline V gene are LGHNA and YSLEER. The CDR3 reads CASSGDTEGGGLIDTQYF. The CDR3 DNA is TGCGCCAGCAGCGGCGATACAGAGGGGGGGGGCCTTATAGATACGCAGTATTTT.

V gene TRBV20-1 combines with J gene TRBJ2-1; D tentatively reads TRBD1 or TRBD2 (6 bases each). CDR1 and CDR2 (germline): DFQATT, SNEGSKA (reference sequence). Trimming took 4 bases from V and 4 from J, leaving 17 bases between them. This CDR3 contains 15 residues. The CDR3 bases are TGCAGTGCTATCTCGGCCCGGGGGCCGTACAATGAGCAGTTCTTC. Amino acid sequence: CSAISARGPYNEQFF.

The rearrangement links TRBV4-2 to TRBJ1-1; the D gene is possibly TRBD1 (6 bases). Germline assignment: CDR1 LGHNA and CDR2 YNFKEQ. V was pared by 4 bases and J by 5 bases, with 11 bases between. The CDR3 is 13 residues long. The CDR3: CASSRDMGTEAFF. The CDR3 DNA sequence: TGTGCCAGCAGCCGGGACATGGGGACTGAAGCTTTCTTT.

This clonotype was seen a handful of times. The chain links TRBV28 to TRBJ2-1, with no clear D. The V and J ends lost 10 bases and 4 bases respectively, with 14 bases between them. Germline CDR1 is MDHEN and CDR2 is SYDVKM. The CDR3 extends over 13 amino acids. CDR3 nucleotides: TGTGCCACCGCCTCGGACGGTTACAATGAGCAGTTCTTC. Translation gives CATASDGYNEQFF. Based on the CDR3 plus reference TRBV28 and TRBJ2-1, the full variable domain is DVKVTQSSRYLVKRTGEKVFLECVQDMDHENMFWYRQDPGLGLRLIYFSYDVKMKEKGDIPEGYSVSREKKERFSLILESASTNQTSMYLCATASDGYNEQFFGPGTRLTVL.

In regard to this clonotype: A read error may produce the germline difference seen at one junction end. J is TRBJ2-1 and V is TRBV20-1, with D perhaps matching TRBD1 (6 bases). The CDR3 runs 15 residues. Looked up from germline, CDR1 is DFQATT and CDR2 is SNEGSKA (reference sequence). CDR3 region: CSARDIRQVNNVQFF. DNA of the CDR3: TGCAGTGCTAGAGATATTCGACAGGTTAACAATGTGCAGTTCTTC.

The V call is TRBV20-1, the J call TRBJ1-2; weak D call: TRBD1 (6 bases). Germline values: CDR1 DFQATT, CDR2 SNEGSKA (reference sequence). The CDR3 is made up of 12 amino acids. V was cut by 2 bases and J by 6 bases, with 10 bases left in between. For the CDR3, the DNA is TGCAGTGCTAGACAGGGGTTTGATGGCTACACCTTC. This codes for CSARQGFDGYTF.

V usage is TRBV7-9 and J usage is TRBJ1-2; the D is unclear. V was clipped by 2 bases and J by 5 bases, with 12 bases between them. Germline assignment: CDR1 SEHNR and CDR2 FQNEAQ (reference sequence). The CDR3 length is 14 residues. The CDR3 coding sequence is TGTGCCAGCAGCTTACCGCCAGATCTATATGGCTACACCTTC. Residues: CASSLPPDLYGYTF.

The chain recombines TRBV12-3 or TRBV12-4 with TRBJ1-2; 8 bases align to TRBD1. The CDR3 runs 15 residues. The junction had 15 bases not matched to a gene; V was cut back by 8 bases and J by 7 bases. In DNA form, the CDR3 reads TGTGCCAGCCAAGTTCGCCAGGGGGCGGCGAGTGGCTACACCTTC. Its translation: CASQVRQGAASGYTF.

V and J are TRBV20-1 and TRBJ2-5; 10 positions agree with TRBD2. V lost 6 bases and J lost 3; bases outside the gene matches: 1. This CDR3 region has 12 residues. CDR1 and CDR2 from the germline V gene are DFQATT and SNEGSKA (reference sequence). The CDR3 nucleotides are TGCAGTGCAGCGGGGGGGAAAGAGACCCAGTACTTC. It encodes CSAAGGKETQYF.

CDR3 nucleotide sequence: TGTGCCAGCAGCCTAGTCCCCAACAGGAACCAAGAGACCCAGTACTTC. As protein: CASSLVPNRNQETQYF. The chain links TRBV28 to TRBJ2-5, with TRBD1 as a possible D gene (5 bases). V was cut by 6 bases and J by 0 bases, with 17 bases left in between. Germline V gene lookup returns CDR1 MDHEN and CDR2 SYDVKM. The CDR3 sequence is 16 residues long.

This chain links TRBV7-2 with TRBJ2-5; D gene uncertain. Germline CDR1 and CDR2: SGHTA and FQGNSA. The length of the CDR3 is 13 residues. V lost 4 bases and J 0 bases, leaving 6 bases between the germline ends. In nucleotides, the CDR3 is TGTACCAGCAGCTCGGAGTACCAAGAGACCCAGTACTTC. This codes for CTSSSEYQETQYF.